This T cell receptor beta chain was retrieved from a study of shared clonotypes between healthy human individuals. Study-wide context: A couple of female and three male donors aged 18 to 49 were enrolled.

The study, taken as a whole, reports: A limitation of the genetic and exposure-history diversity represented arose from few donors.

The method was immunoSEQ multiplex PCR; TCRdb's version includes in-frame clones alone and lacks a portion of them. The data show some 2,000,000 clones, roughly 96% seen once. Comment on this clone: What it recognizes is unknown.

The receptor was derived from a young man in good health. The sample comprised naive CD4+ T cells sorted from blood. Subset meaning: CD45RA+ positively selected.

The CDR3 here is CASSWTHVGGEQYF. In DNA, the CDR3 is TGCGCCAGCAGCTGGACCCATGTGGGTGGCGAGCAGTACTTC. The genes are TRBV5-1 and TRBJ2-7; D not certain. From germline, CDR1 is SGHRS and CDR2 YFSETQ. The CDR3 consists of 14 residues. Between the trimmed V and J ends, which lost 3 bases and 6 bases, there was a span of 16 bases.